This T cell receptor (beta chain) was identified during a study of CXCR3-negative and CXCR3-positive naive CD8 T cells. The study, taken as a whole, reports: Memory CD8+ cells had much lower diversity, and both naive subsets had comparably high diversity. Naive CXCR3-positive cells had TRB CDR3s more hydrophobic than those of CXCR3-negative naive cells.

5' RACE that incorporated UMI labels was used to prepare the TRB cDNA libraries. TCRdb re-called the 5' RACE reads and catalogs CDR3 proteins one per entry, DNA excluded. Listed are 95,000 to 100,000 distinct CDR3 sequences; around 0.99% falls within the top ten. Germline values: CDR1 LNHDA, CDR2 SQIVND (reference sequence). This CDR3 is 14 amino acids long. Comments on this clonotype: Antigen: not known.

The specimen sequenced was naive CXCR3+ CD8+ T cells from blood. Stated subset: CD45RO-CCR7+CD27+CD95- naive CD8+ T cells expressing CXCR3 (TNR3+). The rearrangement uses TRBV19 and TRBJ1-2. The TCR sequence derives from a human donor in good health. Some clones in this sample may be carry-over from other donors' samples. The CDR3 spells CASSIGRFPYGYTF.